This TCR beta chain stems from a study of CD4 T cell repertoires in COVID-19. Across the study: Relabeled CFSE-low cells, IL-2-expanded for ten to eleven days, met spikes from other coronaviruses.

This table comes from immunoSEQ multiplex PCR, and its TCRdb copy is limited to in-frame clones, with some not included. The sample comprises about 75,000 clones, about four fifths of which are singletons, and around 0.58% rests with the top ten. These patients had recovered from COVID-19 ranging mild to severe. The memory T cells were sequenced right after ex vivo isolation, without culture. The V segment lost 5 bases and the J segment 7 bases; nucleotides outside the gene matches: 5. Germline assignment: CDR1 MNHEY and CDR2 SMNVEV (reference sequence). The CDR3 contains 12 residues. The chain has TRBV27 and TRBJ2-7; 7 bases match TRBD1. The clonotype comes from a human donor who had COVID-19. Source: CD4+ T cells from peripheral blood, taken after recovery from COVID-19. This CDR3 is CASSGIQGEQYF. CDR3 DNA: TGTGCCAGCAGTGGAATACAGGGGGAGCAGTACTTC.